This entry describes one TCR beta chain. V was pared by 3 bases and J by 1 base, with 12 bases of the junction left unmatched. Germline-derived CDR1 and CDR2 are SGHRS and YFSETQ. The CDR3 runs 17 residues. The sample comes from a study of blood T cell repertoires in COVID-19. Study at large: The United States, Italy and Spain provided the acute and convalescent COVID-19 samples. PBMCs, B-cell-depleted T cells, or T cells provided the cDNA or gDNA that made up the material.

Per the original methods: Quantification of nucleated cells was approximated via reference gene primer amplification. Data came from immunoSEQ multiplex PCR; TCRdb stores just in-frame clones and leaves some out. D and trimming were read from the DNA, whereas the V and J calls and clone size are those reported in that table. The sample has about 460,000 clones, around nine tenths seen once. Cohort 3 recovery required two negative PCRs, clearance, or symptom resolution. The source of this sequence is a woman aged 55 to 70 who had recovered from COVID-19. This chain joins TRBV5-1 and TRBJ1-1, with 7 nucleotides matching TRBD1. Sequencing was performed on PBMCs or T cells enriched from blood (not recorded which). CDR3: CASSSHKGGAGNTEAFF. Here the CDR3 DNA reads TGCGCCAGCAGCTCGCATAAAGGGGGCGCCGGGAACACTGAAGCTTTCTTT.